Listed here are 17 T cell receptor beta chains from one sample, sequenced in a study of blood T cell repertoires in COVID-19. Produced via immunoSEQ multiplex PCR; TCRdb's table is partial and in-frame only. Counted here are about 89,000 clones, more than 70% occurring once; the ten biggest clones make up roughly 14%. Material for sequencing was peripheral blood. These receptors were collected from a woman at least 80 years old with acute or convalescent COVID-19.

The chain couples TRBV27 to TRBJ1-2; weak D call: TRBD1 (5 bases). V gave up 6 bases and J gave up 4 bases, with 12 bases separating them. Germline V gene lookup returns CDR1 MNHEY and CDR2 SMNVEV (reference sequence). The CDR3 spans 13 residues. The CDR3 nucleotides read TGTGCCAGCAGAGGGACTGGGGGCTATGGCTACACCTTC. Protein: CASRGTGGYGYTF.

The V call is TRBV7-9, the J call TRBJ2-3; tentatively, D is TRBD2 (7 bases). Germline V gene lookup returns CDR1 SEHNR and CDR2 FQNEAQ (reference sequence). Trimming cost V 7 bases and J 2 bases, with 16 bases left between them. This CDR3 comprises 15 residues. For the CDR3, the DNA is TGTGCCAGCACCCGGGGGCGGGGGCTCACAGATACGCAGTATTTT. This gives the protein CASTRGRGLTDTQYF. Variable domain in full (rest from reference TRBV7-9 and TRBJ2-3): DTGVSQNPRHKITKRGQNVTFRCDPISEHNRLYWYRQTLGQGPEFLTYFQNEAQLEKSRLLSDRFSAERPKGSFSTLEIQRTEQGDSAMYLCASTRGRGLTDTQYFGPGTRLTVL.

The CDR3 DNA sequence: TGTGCCAGCAGCTTCATGGGGGGTTGGGAACAGCCCCAGCATTTT. This translates into CASSFMGGWEQPQHF. The V gene is TRBV7-8, the J gene TRBJ1-5; TRBD1 might be the D (5 bases). V dropped 3 bases and J dropped 7 bases, with 16 bases sitting between them. Germline CDR1 SGHVS, CDR2 FQNEAQ. The CDR3 has 15 amino acids.

Here the CDR3 reads CASSYQQNTEAFF. The CDR3 nucleotides read TGTGCCAGCAGCTACCAACAGAACACTGAAGCTTTCTTT. The chain joins TRBV7-8 to TRBJ1-1; D gene uncertain. The CDR3 is 13 amino acids. Trimming shortened V by 4 bases and J by 1 base, and 7 bases separated the two germline ends. The germline V gene has CDR1 SGHVS and CDR2 FQNEAQ.

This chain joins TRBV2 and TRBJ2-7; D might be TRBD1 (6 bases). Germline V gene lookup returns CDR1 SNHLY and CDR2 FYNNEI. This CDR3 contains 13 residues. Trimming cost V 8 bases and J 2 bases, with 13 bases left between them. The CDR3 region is CASGGQFTYEQYF. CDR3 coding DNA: TGTGCCAGCGGCGGACAGTTTACCTACGAGCAGTACTTC.

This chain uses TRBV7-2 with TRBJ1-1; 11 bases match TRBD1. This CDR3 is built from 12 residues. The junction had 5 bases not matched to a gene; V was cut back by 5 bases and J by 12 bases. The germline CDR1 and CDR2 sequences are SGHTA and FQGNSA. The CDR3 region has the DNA TGTGCCAGCAGCGGGGGACAGGGGGTATCTTTCTTT. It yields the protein CASSGGQGVSFF.

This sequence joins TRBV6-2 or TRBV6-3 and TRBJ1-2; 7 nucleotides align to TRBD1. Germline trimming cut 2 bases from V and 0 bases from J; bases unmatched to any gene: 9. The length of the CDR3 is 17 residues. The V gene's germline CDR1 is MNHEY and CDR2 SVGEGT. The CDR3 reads CASSYKRDSRTNYGYTF. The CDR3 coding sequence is TGTGCCAGCAGTTACAAAAGGGACAGCCGGACTAACTATGGCTACACCTTC.

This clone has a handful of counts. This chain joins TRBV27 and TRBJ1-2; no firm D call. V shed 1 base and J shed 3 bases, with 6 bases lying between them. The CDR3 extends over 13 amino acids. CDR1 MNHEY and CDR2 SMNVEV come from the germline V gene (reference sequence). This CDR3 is CASSLWQDYGYTF. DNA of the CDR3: TGTGCCAGCAGTTTATGGCAGGACTATGGCTACACCTTC.

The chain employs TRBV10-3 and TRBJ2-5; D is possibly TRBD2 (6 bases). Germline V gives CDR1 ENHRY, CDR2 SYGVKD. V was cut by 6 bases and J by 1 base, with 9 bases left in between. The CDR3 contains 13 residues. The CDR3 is CAIRRDSQETQYF. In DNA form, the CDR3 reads TGTGCCATCAGGCGGGACTCCCAAGAGACCCAGTACTTC.

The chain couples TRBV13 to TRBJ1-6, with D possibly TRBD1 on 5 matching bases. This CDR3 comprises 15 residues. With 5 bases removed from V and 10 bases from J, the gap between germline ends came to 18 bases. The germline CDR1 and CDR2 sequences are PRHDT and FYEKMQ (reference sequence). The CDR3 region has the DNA TGTGCCAGCAGCCTCCTCGGGGGTGTCGGCTCACCCCTCCACTTT. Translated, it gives CASSLLGGVGSPLHF.

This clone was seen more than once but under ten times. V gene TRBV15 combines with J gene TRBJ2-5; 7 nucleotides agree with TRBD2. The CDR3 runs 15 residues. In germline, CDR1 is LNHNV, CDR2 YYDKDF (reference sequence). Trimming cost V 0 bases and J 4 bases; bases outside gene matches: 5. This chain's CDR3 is CATSRDAGVGETQYF. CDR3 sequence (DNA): TGTGCCACCAGCAGAGACGCGGGGGTGGGAGAGACCCAGTACTTC.

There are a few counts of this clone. The CDR3 DNA reads as TGCGCCAGCAGCTTGGCGGGGGGAAGGAATGAGCAGTTCTTC. This sequence encodes CASSLAGGRNEQFF. V usage is TRBV5-1 and J usage is TRBJ2-1; 7 bases agree with TRBD2. The CDR3 is 14 amino acids. The V gene's germline CDR1 is SGHRS and CDR2 YFSETQ. V gave up 0 bases and J gave up 7 bases; unmatched junction bases: 4.

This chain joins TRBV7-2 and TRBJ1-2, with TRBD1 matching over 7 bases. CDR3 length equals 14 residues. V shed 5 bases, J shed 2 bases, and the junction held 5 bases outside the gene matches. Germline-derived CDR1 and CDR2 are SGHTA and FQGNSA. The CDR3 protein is CASSRQGQNYGYTF. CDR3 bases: TGTGCCAGCAGCAGACAGGGCCAGAACTATGGCTACACCTTC.

As DNA, the CDR3 is TGCGCCAGCAGCCAAGAAGCCAAGTCGTACACTGAAGCTTTCTTT. Encoded protein: CASSQEAKSYTEAFF. The chain carries TRBV4-1 and TRBJ1-1; D is undetermined. The CDR3 contains 15 residues. The germline V and J ends were trimmed by 0 bases and 3 bases, with 11 bases remaining between them. CDR1 is MGHRA, CDR2 YSYEKL, per germline.

CDR3 nucleotides: TGTGCCAGCAGGGGGACTTGGGGCAATCAGCCCCAGCATTTT. It translates to CASRGTWGNQPQHF. The J gene is TRBJ1-5, the V gene TRBV6-5; TRBD1 is a possible D gene (5 bases). Germline CDR1 MNHEY, CDR2 SVGAGI. Deletions cut 6 bases from V and 2 bases from J, with 11 bases between. This CDR3 has 14 residues.

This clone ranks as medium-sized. CDR3 in DNA: TGTGCCAGCAGCTTGGGGACCGGGACTGGCCTTTGGGCACTCCACTTT. This translates into CASSLGTGTGLWALHF. The rearrangement joins TRBV7-8 to TRBJ1-6; D possibly corresponds to TRBD1 (5 bases). CDR3 length: 16 amino acids. V lost 3 bases, J lost 16 bases, and 25 bases lay in between. Germline V gene sequence: CDR1 SGHVS, CDR2 FQNEAQ.

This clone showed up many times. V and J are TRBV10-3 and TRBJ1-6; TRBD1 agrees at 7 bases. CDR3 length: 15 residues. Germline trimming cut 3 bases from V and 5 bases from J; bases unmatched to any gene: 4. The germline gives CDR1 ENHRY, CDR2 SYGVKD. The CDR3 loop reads CAISDLGQDNSPLHF. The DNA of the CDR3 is TGTGCCATCAGTGACCTAGGACAGGATAATTCACCCCTCCACTTT.